The 19 T cell receptor beta chains given below trace back to one sample, sequenced in a study of blood T cell repertoires in COVID-19. Only in-frame clones appear in the TCRdb table, and some are missing; sequencing was by immunoSEQ multiplex PCR. The sample shows about 130,000 clones, around three quarters of them seen only once. The material sequenced was peripheral blood. These receptors were taken from a human donor in a cohort sampled during active COVID-19.

This rearrangement joins TRBV7-9 to TRBJ1-4; 7 bases fit TRBD1. Germline V CDR1 and CDR2: SEHNR, FQNEAQ (reference sequence). This CDR3 is built from 15 residues. With V trimmed by 4 bases and J by 8 bases, 10 bases remained unmatched. The CDR3 loop is CASSYTSGGTEKLFF. The CDR3 DNA is TGTGCCAGCAGCTACACGTCAGGGGGAACCGAAAAACTGTTTTTT.

In regard to this clone: In the same sample, other DNA sequences code for this CDR3. This rearrangement joins TRBV18 to TRBJ1-1; tentative D call: TRBD1 (5 bases). Trimming took 3 bases from V and 1 from J, leaving 6 bases between them. Germline V gene sequence: CDR1 KGHSH, CDR2 LQKENI. The CDR3 loop spans 13 amino acids. The CDR3 spells CASSPGQNTEAFF. As DNA, the CDR3 is TGTGCCAGCTCACCGGGGCAGAACACTGAAGCTTTCTTT.

Only a few counts were recorded for this clone. The rearrangement uses TRBV7-8 and TRBJ1-1, with TRBD1 matching 8 bases. This CDR3 is 16 amino acids long. The germline V gene has CDR1 SGHVS and CDR2 FQNEAQ. V shed 3 bases, J shed 5 bases, and the junction held 11 bases outside the gene matches. CDR3 coding DNA: TGTGCCAGCAGCTTTAGGGCAGGGGGCGCGGGAACTGAAGCTTTCTTT. Protein: CASSFRAGGAGTEAFF. Looking up the rest from reference TRBV7-8 and TRBJ1-1 gives the full variable domain: GAGVSQSPRYKVAKRGQDVALRCDPISGHVSLFWYQQALGQGPEFLTYFQNEAQLDKSGLPSDRFFAERPEGSVSTLKIQRTQQEDSAVYLCASSFRAGGAGTEAFFGQGTRLTVV.

V is TRBV7-9 and J is TRBJ2-3; 8 bases map to TRBD2. This CDR3 region has 14 residues. Trimming removed 4 bases from V and 5 bases from J; junction bases left unmatched: 5. Germline CDR1 reads SEHNR; CDR2 reads FQNEAQ (reference sequence). The CDR3 DNA follows: TGTGCCAGCAGCTCTGGCGGGGGGAGAGATACGCAGTATTTT. It codes for CASSSGGGRDTQYF.

The chain carries TRBV7-9 and TRBJ2-5; maybe TRBD2 (6 bases). CDR3 length equals 14 residues. The V end was cut by 5 bases, the J end by 3 bases, with 13 bases between. Germline V lookup: CDR1 SEHNR, CDR2 FQNEAQ (reference sequence). The CDR3 region is CASSISGLEETQYF. The CDR3 region has the DNA TGTGCCAGCAGCATTAGCGGCTTAGAAGAGACCCAGTACTTC.

This chain uses TRBV28 with TRBJ2-2; TRBD2 aligns across 8 bases. This CDR3 region has 16 residues. The V and J ends lost 6 bases and 2 bases, in that order; junction bases with no gene match: 8. The germline V gene encodes CDR1 MDHEN and CDR2 SYDVKM. The CDR3: CASRPGGRYNTGELFF. Here the CDR3 DNA reads TGTGCCAGCAGGCCGGGGGGGCGTTATAACACCGGGGAGCTGTTTTTT.

V gene TRBV5-4 combines with J gene TRBJ2-7; 8 bases are shared with TRBD1. CDR3 length equals 14 residues. V dropped 4 bases and J dropped 6; count of bases not matched to a gene: 9. Germline V gene lookup returns CDR1 SGHNT and CDR2 YYREEE (reference sequence). The CDR3 loop reads CASSPWTGSGEQYF. The CDR3, as DNA: TGTGCCAGCAGCCCCTGGACAGGGAGTGGCGAGCAGTACTTC. Full variable domain (remainder filled in from reference TRBV5-4 and TRBJ2-7): ETGVTQSPTHLIKTRGQQVTLRCSSQSGHNTVSWYQQALGQGPQFIFQYYREEENGRGNFPPRFSGLQFPNYSSELNVNALELDDSALYLCASSPWTGSGEQYFGPGTRLTVT.

By frequency in the sample, this clone is medium-sized. The chain couples TRBV7-2 to TRBJ2-3; D is unclear. Germline V gene lookup returns CDR1 SGHTA and CDR2 FQGNSA. The length of the CDR3 is 14 residues. V dropped 3 bases and J dropped 1 base, with 8 bases sitting between them. In nucleotides, the CDR3 is TGTGCCAGCAGCTTCGTCCGGGGCACAGATACGCAGTATTTT. Its translation: CASSFVRGTDTQYF.

V is TRBV7-9 and J is TRBJ1-1; 10 bases align to TRBD1. The trim removed 2 bases at V and 5 bases at J, leaving 11 bases unmatched. The V gene's germline CDR1 is SEHNR and CDR2 FQNEAQ (reference sequence). There are 17 residues in the CDR3. The CDR3 reads CASSLPGQGRERTEAFF. CDR3 DNA: TGTGCCAGCAGCTTACCGGGACAGGGGAGAGAGAGGACTGAAGCTTTCTTT.

V is TRBV7-2 and J is TRBJ1-2, with D unresolved. Germline V lookup: CDR1 SGHTA, CDR2 FQGNSA. Trimming left V 1 base short and J 6 bases short, with 18 bases between. The CDR3 runs to 16 residues. CDR3 amino acids: CASSLGVWGGRHGYTF. CDR3 sequence (DNA): TGTGCCAGCAGCTTAGGGGTGTGGGGAGGGAGGCATGGCTACACCTTC.

The chain carries TRBV30 and TRBJ2-1; a possible D gene is TRBD1 (6 bases). In germline, CDR1 is GTSNPN, CDR2 SVGIG (reference sequence). Trimming stripped 0 bases from V and 8 bases from J, with 11 bases between. The CDR3 loop spans 13 amino acids. CDR3 coding DNA: TGTGCCTGGAGTGTACAGGGACCCGATGAGCAGTTCTTC. The encoded protein is CAWSVQGPDEQFF.

The rearrangement links TRBV15 to TRBJ2-4, with D possibly TRBD2 on 6 matching bases. The CDR3 sequence is 12 residues long. V was cut by 8 bases and J by 1 base, with 6 bases left in between. Germline V gene sequence: CDR1 LNHNV, CDR2 YYDKDF (reference sequence). Here the CDR3 DNA reads TGTGCCACCGGGAGGGCCAAAAACATTCAGTACTTC. Protein product: CATGRAKNIQYF.

J is TRBJ1-6 and V is TRBV30, with a possible D match to TRBD1 (6 bases). V lost 1 base, J lost 7 bases, and 11 bases lay in between. The CDR3 sequence is 14 residues long. Looked up from germline, CDR1 is GTSNPN and CDR2 is SVGIG (reference sequence). The CDR3 loop is CAWSEAGANSPLHF. The CDR3 DNA sequence: TGTGCCTGGAGTGAGGCAGGGGCAAATTCACCCCTCCACTTT.

The rearrangement uses TRBV7-9 and TRBJ1-2; D remains unclear. The V and J ends lost 1 base and 4 bases respectively, with 4 bases between them. The CDR3 extends over 12 amino acids. Per the germline V gene, CDR1 is SEHNR and CDR2 is FQNEAQ (reference sequence). The CDR3 reads CASSLDSYGYTF. The CDR3, as DNA: TGTGCCAGCAGCTTAGACAGCTATGGCTACACCTTC.

J is TRBJ2-3 and V is TRBV10-1, with D possibly matching TRBD2 (5 bases). V lost 0 bases to trimming and J lost 6 bases, with 10 bases between them. Germline assignment: CDR1 WNHNN and CDR2 SYGVQD (reference sequence). CDR3 length equals 14 residues. CDR3 DNA sequence: TGCGCCAGCAGTGAGTCGAGGGCGAGGGATACGCAGTATTTT. It encodes CASSESRARDTQYF.

V gene TRBV7-6 combines with J gene TRBJ1-6; 8 bases line up with TRBD1. J gave up 6 bases and V 2 bases, and 6 bases lay outside the gene matches. Germline values: CDR1 SGHVS, CDR2 FNYEAQ. This CDR3 is built from 16 residues. This CDR3 is CASSLNGQGLNSPLHF. Written as DNA, the CDR3 is TGTGCCAGCAGCTTAAACGGACAGGGTCTTAATTCACCCCTCCACTTT.

The V call is TRBV25-1, the J call TRBJ1-2; D possibly corresponds to TRBD1 (5 bases). This CDR3 has 14 amino acids. V lost 6 bases and J lost 4, with 15 bases in between. The V gene's germline CDR1 is MGHDK and CDR2 SYGVNS. In DNA, the CDR3 is TGTGCCAGCAGCCCCTTCGGGGGAAGCTATGGCTACACCTTC. Translating it yields CASSPFGGSYGYTF.

This clone was picked up a small number of times. V usage is TRBV28 and J usage is TRBJ2-7; the D gene is possibly TRBD1 (6 bases). V was clipped by 5 bases and J by 7 bases, with 9 bases between them. Germline lookup yields CDR1 MDHEN and CDR2 SYDVKM. The length of the CDR3 is 11 residues. Written as DNA, the CDR3 is TGTGCCAGCAGTCTCGGACAGGAGCAGTACTTC. Residues: CASSLGQEQYF.

This clone was recorded many times. The rearrangement links TRBV6-5 to TRBJ1-1, with D unclear. The ends were cut back, 7 bases at V and 0 bases at J, with 12 bases in the middle. CDR3 size: 14 residues. Germline loops: CDR1 MNHEY, CDR2 SVGAGI. CDR3 residues: CASKDTIMNTEAFF. CDR3 DNA: TGTGCCAGCAAAGACACGATTATGAACACTGAAGCTTTCTTT.